The clone carrying this T cell receptor beta chain was counted at least ten times. Its antigen is not identified. The data derive from a study of T cell repertoires in cytomegalovirus infection. In the study overall: As its CMV epitopes, the study selected recently identified HLA-C-restricted and well-studied HLA-B-restricted targets. Public TCR beta signatures indicated both CMV infection and matching HLA type.

V was pared by 6 bases and J by 5 bases, with 8 bases of the junction left unmatched. The V gene's germline CDR1 is MNHEY and CDR2 SVGAGI. This CDR3 has 15 amino acids. One entry per CDR3 protein results from TCRdb running MiXCR on the reads. The repertoire consists of some 800,000 distinct CDR3 sequences, with approximately 32% occurring once and the leading ten covering 12%. General study points: Cumulative public TCR beta family frequency identified carriers of CMV plus the relevant HLA.

The chain employs TRBV6-5 and TRBJ1-1, with 11 bases aligning to TRBD1. The sample here was cultured CD8+ T cells from PBMCs, taken from culture after CMV antigen stimulation. The clonotype comes from a human donor in good health (CMV status not recorded). Some clones in this sample may be carry-over from other donors' samples. CDR3 coding DNA: TGTGCCAGCAGAGTGGACAGGGGGCGAGAGACTGAAGCTTTCTTT. Protein product: CASRVDRGRETEAFF.